In its sample, the clone carrying this T cell receptor (beta chain) was seen many times. Its specificity is unknown. Synthesis of cDNA was performed by 5'RACE using 10-nucleotide random UMIs. Every sequencing run generated in excess of 180 million TCR-beta sequences. These sequences covered 15-18 subjects. One entry per CDR3 protein results from TCRdb running MiXCR on the 5' RACE reads. The sample holds under 45,000 distinct CDR3 sequences, 20% to 25% seen once. This entry belongs to a study of neurological immune-mediated disorders. General observations from the study: Across subjects, no CDR3 amino acid sequence appeared in expanded clones of more than one subject, a finding that suggested private repertoires in all groups. The greatest TCR clonal expansion appeared in HTLV-1-associated myelopathy and the smallest, falling below healthy controls, in multiple sclerosis.

Time point meaning: technical triplicate 3. This sequence originates from a man between 60 and 75 years old with HTLV-1-associated myelopathy (HAM/TSP). The sequenced material came from PBMCs.

Here the CDR3 DNA reads TGCAGTGCTAGAGATCGTCGAGCGGGCAACACCGGGGAGCTGTTTTTT. This sequence encodes CSARDRRAGNTGELFF. This chain uses TRBV20-1 with TRBJ2-2, with D maybe TRBD2 (6 bases). Germline-derived CDR1 and CDR2 are DFQATT and SNEGSKA (reference sequence). The V gene lost 0 bases and the J gene lost 2 bases, with 13 bases spanning the gap. There are 16 residues in the CDR3.